A selection of T cell receptor beta chains follows, all from one sample in a study of blood T cell repertoires in COVID-19. Repertoires were generated with immunoSEQ multiplex PCR, while TCRdb's copy carries only in-frame clones and drops some. Here the sample spans more than 200,000 clones, 87% being singletons. The sequencing input was peripheral blood. These receptors were taken from a man aged 18 to 35 with active or convalescent COVID-19. Both conserved end residues are part of each CDR3. A D gene is named only where the DNA matches it firmly. Clone size is not always given. Where it is, it says once, few, many or a class for expanded clones.

>.|TRBJ1-4|TRBV2|.
TGTGCCAGCAGACAAGAGGAACGGGGGAATGAAAAACTGTTTTTT
CASRQEERGNEKLFF
>.|TRBJ1-3|TRBV28|.
TGTGCCAGCAGTTTATTTATGAGCCCGGTGGGCGGAAACACCATATATTTT
CASSLFMSPVGGNTIYF
>.|TRBJ1-4|TRBV30|.
TGTGCCTGGTCCTATAGAAACAGGGAGAATGAAAAACTGTTTTTT
CAWSYRNRENEKLFF
>.|TRBJ2-2|TRBV19|.
TGTGCCAGTAGTATGGTGCAGTCTGGCACCGGGGAGCTGTTTTTT
CASSMVQSGTGELFF
>.|TRBJ1-1|TRBV27|.
TGTGCCAGCAGCCAACCGGGACTCGTGGCTTTCTTT
CASSQPGLVAFF
>TRBD1|TRBJ2-7|TRBV11-1|few
TGTGCCAGCTCCTCCGGGACAGGAGCCTACGAGCAGTACTTC
CASSSGTGAYEQYF
>TRBD2|TRBJ2-7|TRBV14|.
TGTGCCAGCAGCCCGGGGGACTATCTCTACGAGCAGTACTTC
CASSPGDYLYEQYF
>TRBD1|TRBJ2-5|TRBV3-1/TRBV3-2|.
TGTGCCAGCAGCCAAGACCCCACAGGGGGCGAGACCCAGTACTTC
CASSQDPTGGETQYF
>.|TRBJ1-5|TRBV5-6|.
TGTGCCAGCAGCAATACAGGTTTCCCCCATCAGCCCCAGCATTTT
CASSNTGFPHQPQHF
>TRBD2|TRBJ2-5|TRBV30|.
TGTGCCTGGACGGGGGGTAGTCAAGAGACCCAGTACTTC
CAWTGGSQETQYF
>.|TRBJ2-5|TRBV11-2|.
TGTGCCAGCAGCCCCAGGGTAGGGGAGACCCAGTACTTC
CASSPRVGETQYF
>.|TRBJ1-2|TRBV14|.
TGTGCCAGCAGCCAAGGAGGATGGAGTAACTATGGCTACACCTTC
CASSQGGWSNYGYTF
>.|TRBJ2-1|TRBV5-5|.
TGTGCCAGCAGCTCGGGTTACAGGGATCCTGAGCAGTTCTTC
CASSSGYRDPEQFF
>TRBD2|TRBJ2-1|TRBV5-1|.
TGCGCCAGCAGCCCGAGCGGGGGGGCTTCCCGACCGATCAATGAGCAGTTCTTC
CASSPSGGASRPINEQFF